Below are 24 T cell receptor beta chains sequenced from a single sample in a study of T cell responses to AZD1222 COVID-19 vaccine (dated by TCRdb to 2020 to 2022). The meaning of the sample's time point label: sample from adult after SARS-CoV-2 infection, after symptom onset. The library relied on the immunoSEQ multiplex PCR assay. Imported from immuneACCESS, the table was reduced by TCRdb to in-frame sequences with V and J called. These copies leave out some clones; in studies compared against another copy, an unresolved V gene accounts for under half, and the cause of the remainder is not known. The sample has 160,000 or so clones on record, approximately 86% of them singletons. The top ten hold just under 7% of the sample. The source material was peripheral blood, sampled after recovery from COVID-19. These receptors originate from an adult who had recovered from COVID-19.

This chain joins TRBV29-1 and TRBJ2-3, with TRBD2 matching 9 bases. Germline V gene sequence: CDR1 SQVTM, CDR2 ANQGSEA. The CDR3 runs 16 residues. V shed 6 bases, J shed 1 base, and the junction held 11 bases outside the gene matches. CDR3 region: CSVNAQTSGGTDTQYF. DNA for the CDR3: TGCAGCGTCAACGCTCAGACTAGCGGAGGCACAGATACGCAGTATTTT.

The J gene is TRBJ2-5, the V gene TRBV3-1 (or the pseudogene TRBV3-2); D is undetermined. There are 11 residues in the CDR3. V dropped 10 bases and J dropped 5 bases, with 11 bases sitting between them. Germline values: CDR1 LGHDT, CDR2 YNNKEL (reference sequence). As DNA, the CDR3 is TGTGCCACGGGCCAAGAGGAGACCCAGTACTTC. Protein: CATGQEETQYF.

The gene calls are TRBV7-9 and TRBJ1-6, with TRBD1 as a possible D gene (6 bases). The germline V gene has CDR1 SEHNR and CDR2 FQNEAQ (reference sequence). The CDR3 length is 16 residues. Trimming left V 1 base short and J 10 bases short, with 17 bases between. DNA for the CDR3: TGTGCCAGCAGCTTAGTAACCACAGGGTCAAACTCACCCCTCCACTTT. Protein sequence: CASSLVTTGSNSPLHF.

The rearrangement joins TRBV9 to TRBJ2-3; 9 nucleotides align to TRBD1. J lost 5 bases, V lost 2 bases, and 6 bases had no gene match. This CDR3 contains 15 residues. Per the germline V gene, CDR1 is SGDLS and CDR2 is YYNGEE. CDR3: CASSVGQGRGDTQYF. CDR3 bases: TGTGCCAGCAGCGTGGGACAGGGTCGTGGAGATACGCAGTATTTT.

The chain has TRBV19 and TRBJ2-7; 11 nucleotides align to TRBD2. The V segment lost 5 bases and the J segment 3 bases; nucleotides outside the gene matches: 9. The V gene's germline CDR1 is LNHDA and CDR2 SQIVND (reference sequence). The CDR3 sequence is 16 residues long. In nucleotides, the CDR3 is TGTGCCAGTAGTTGGGGCGCCGGGACTAGCGGCTACGAGCAGTACTTC. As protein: CASSWGAGTSGYEQYF.

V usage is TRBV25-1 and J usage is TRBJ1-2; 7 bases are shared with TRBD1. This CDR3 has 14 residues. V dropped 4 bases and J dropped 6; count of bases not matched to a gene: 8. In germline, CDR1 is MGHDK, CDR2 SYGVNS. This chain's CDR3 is CASSARGNPDGYTF. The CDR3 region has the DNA TGTGCCAGCAGTGCCAGGGGGAACCCGGATGGCTACACCTTC.

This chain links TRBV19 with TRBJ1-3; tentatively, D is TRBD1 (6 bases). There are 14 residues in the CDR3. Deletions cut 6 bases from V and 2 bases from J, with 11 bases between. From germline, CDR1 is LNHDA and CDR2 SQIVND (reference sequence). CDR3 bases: TGTGCCAGTAGATCCGGGACAACTGGAAACACCATATATTTT. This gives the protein CASRSGTTGNTIYF.

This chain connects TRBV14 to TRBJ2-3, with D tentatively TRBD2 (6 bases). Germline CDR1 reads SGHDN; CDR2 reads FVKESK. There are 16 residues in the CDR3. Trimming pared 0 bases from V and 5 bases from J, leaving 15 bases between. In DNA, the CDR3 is TGTGCCAGCAGCCAAGATCTAAACGGGGGAAGAGATACGCAGTATTTT. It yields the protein CASSQDLNGGRDTQYF.

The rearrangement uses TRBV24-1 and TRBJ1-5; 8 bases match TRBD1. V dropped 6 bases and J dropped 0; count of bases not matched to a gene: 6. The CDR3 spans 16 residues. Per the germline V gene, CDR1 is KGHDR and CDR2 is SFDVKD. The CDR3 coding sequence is TGTGCCACCAGTCAAGGACAGGGCAATAGCAATCAGCCCCAGCATTTT. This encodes CATSQGQGNSNQPQHF.

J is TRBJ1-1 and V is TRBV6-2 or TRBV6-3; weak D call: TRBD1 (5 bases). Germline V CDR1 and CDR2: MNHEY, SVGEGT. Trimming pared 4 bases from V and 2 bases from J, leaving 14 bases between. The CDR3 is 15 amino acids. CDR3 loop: CASSFLTGGNTEAFF. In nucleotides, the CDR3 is TGTGCCAGCAGTTTTCTTACAGGAGGAAACACTGAAGCTTTCTTT.

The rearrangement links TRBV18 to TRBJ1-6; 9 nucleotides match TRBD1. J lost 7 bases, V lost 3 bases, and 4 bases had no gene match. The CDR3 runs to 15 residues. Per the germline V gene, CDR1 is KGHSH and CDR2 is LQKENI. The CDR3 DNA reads TGTGCCAGCTCACCTGGGACAGGGTCAAATTCACCCCTCCACTTT. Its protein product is CASSPGTGSNSPLHF.

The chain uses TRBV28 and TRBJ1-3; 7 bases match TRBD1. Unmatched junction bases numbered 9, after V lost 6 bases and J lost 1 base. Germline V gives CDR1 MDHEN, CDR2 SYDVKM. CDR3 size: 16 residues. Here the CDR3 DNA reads TGTGCCAGCAGGAGCCCCAGGGGGAAATCTGGAAACACCATATATTTT. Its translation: CASRSPRGKSGNTIYF.

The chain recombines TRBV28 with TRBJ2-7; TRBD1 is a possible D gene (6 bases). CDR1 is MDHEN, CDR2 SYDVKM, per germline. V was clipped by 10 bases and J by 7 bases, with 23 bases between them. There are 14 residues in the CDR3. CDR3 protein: CATNRAGTSWEQYF. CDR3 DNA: TGTGCCACCAACAGGGCAGGAACCTCTTGGGAGCAGTACTTC.

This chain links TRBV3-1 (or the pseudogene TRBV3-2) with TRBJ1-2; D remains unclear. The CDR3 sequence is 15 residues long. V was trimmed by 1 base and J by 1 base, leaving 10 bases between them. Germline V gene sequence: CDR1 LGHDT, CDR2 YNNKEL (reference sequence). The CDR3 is CASSQGRASNYGYTF. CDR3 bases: TGTGCCAGCAGCCAAGGGAGGGCTAGTAACTATGGCTACACCTTC.

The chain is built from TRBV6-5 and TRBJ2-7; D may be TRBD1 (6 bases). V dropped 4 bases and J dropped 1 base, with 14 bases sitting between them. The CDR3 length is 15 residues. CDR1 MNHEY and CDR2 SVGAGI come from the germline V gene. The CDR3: CASSSGDPASYEQYF. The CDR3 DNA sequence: TGTGCCAGCAGTTCAGGGGATCCCGCATCCTACGAGCAGTACTTC.

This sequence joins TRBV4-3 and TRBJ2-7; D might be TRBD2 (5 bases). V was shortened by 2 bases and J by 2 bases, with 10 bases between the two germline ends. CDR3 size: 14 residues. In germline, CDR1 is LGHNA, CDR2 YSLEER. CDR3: CASSQYPGTYEQYF. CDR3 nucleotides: TGCGCCAGCAGCCAATACCCCGGGACCTACGAGCAGTACTTC.

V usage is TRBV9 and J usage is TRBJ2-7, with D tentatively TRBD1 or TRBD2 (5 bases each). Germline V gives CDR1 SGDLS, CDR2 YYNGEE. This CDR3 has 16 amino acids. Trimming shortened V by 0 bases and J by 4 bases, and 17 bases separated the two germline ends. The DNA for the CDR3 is TGTGCCAGCAGCGTAGCCTGGGACGTAACGATGTACGAGCAGTACTTC. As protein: CASSVAWDVTMYEQYF.

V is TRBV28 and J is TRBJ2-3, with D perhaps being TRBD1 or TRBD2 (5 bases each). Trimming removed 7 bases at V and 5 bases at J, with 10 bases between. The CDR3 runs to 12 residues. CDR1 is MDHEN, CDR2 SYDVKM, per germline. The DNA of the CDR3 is TGTGCCAGCACCTCAGGGAGAGATACGCAGTATTTT. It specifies CASTSGRDTQYF.

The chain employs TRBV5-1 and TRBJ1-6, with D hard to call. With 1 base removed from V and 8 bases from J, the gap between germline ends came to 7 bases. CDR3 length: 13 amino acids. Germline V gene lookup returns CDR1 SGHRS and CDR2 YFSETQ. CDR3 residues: CASSLKMDSPLHF. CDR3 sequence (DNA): TGCGCCAGCAGCTTGAAGATGGATTCACCCCTCCACTTT.

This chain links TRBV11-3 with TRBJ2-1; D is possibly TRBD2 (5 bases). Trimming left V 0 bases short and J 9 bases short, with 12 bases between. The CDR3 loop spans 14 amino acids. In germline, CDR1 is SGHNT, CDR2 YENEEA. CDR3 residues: CASSLEAGRGEQFF. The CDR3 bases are TGTGCCAGCAGCTTAGAGGCAGGACGGGGTGAGCAGTTCTTC.

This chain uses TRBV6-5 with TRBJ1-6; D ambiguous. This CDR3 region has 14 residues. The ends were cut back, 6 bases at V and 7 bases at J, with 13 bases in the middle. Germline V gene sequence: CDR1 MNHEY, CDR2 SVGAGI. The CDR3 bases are TGTGCCAGCAGGCCAGACGGGTCCAATTCACCCCTCCACTTT. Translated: CASRPDGSNSPLHF.

The CDR3 DNA reads TGTGCCAGCAGCCAAGATCTGGTGGGCCACAATGAGCAGTTCTTC. Translating it yields CASSQDLVGHNEQFF. The chain carries TRBV4-2 and TRBJ2-1, with D unclear. V was cut by 0 bases and J by 5 bases, with 11 bases left in between. CDR3 length: 15 amino acids. Germline CDR1 LGHNA, CDR2 YNFKEQ.

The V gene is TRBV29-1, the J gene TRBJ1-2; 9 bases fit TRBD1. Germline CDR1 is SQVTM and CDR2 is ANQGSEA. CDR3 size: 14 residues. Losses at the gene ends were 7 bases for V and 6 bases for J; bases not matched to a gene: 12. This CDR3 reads CSALTGGAYDGYTF. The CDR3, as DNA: TGCAGCGCCTTAACAGGGGGCGCCTACGATGGCTACACCTTC.

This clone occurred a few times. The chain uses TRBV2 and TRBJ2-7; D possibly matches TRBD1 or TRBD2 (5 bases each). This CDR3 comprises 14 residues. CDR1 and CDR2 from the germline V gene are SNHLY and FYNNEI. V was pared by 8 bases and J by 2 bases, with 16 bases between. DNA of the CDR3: TGTGCCAGCGGGACCCCCGAGGGGACCTACGAGCAGTACTTC. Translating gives CASGTPEGTYEQYF.